This T cell receptor beta chain was profiled in a study of graft-versus-host responses after intestinal transplantation (dated by TCRdb to 2020 to 2023). About the study as a whole: Recipients received multivisceral, liver-intestinal, or isolated intestinal transplants. The cohort enrolled 24 intestinal transplant recipients, one of whom was a retransplant, and 3 patients without pretransplant specimens were excluded. Rather than going through the commercial service, samples from three later patients were sequenced in-house on an Illumina MiSeq and processed with MiXCR. After intestinal transplantation, graft-versus-host and host-versus-graft alloreactive T cell clones were followed in the graft, circulation and bone marrow using bulk TCR-beta CDR3 sequencing. A peak of at least 4% donor T cells among recipient peripheral blood mononuclear cells was the definition used for donor T cell macrochimerism. Alloreactive clones were identified by sequencing pre-transplant mixed lymphocyte reaction products and comparing them with unstimulated pre-transplant donor and recipient T cells. Every recipient was given anti-thymocyte globulin induction, followed by about 3 years of maintenance tacrolimus and steroids. The study at large found these results: GvH clones turned up in recipient bone marrow, with some appearing earlier in ileal mucosa or blood, a pattern consistent with an intestinal mucosal origin. Conclusions were limited by the relatively low number and heterogeneity of intestinal transplant patients. In patients with donor T cell macrochimerism, the allografts had high GvH to HvG T cell clonal ratios. Early after transplant, peak levels of circulating GvH clones were associated with declines in HvG clones.

The method behind the library was the immunoSEQ multiplex PCR assay. For most patients, genomic DNA was isolated using the Qiagen DNeasy Blood and Tissue Kit and was shipped frozen to Adaptive Biotechnologies for TCR sequencing. For most patients, genomic DNA was subjected to high-throughput TCR-beta CDR3 sequencing by Adaptive Biotechnologies. For the original study's pipeline: TCR sequencing data for roughly 18 patients were retrieved from Adaptive's ImmunoSEQ software; three other patients were processed with MiXCR and VDJtools. To correct CD4 versus CD8 sorting errors, any sequence found in both subsets at a frequency ratio below 5:1 was removed. Because the origin of CDR3 nucleotide sequences shared between donor and recipient could not be assigned, those sequences were removed. At least 2-fold expansion over unstimulated cells and a minimum CFSE-low frequency of 0.002% (template counts) or 0.001% (read counts) were required for clones to be classified as alloreactive. Mappable clones were those detected in sequenced pre-transplant spleen, lymph node, or MLR CFSE-low populations of the donor or recipient. The cumulative frequency of alloreactive clones was calculated as a percentage of all sequences, weighted by copy number. TCRdb obtained this table from immuneACCESS and retained in-frame rearrangements with V and J assigned. These tables miss some clones; where compared with another copy, unresolved V genes account for less than half of the shortfall, and the remainder is unexplained. Clonal size and the V and J genes are those of that table, whereas D and trimming came from the DNA. In all, the sample holds nearly 110,000 clones, and 87% of those were seen once. Approximately 0.76% of the sample lies in the top ten.

This clone was counted a single time. What this receptor recognizes is not known. Base qualities are missing; no much larger clone stands one base away. Taken with the paper, the label for time point translates to: cells obtained before transplantation from donor or recipient. CD3+CD4+ and CD3+CD8+ populations were FACS-sorted from unstimulated pre-transplant donor and recipient cells taken from spleen or lymph nodes. Including cysteine and phenylalanine, the CDR3 has 15 amino acids. Kept here is only the CDR3 DNA, which spans 45 bases and is read in frame from base 1. V ends up 5 bases short and J 0 bases short, with an unmatched junction base count of 5. CDR1 SNHLY and CDR2 FYNNEI are derived from the germline V gene.

The clonotype comes from a human donor who was the organ donor for an intestinal transplant. This receptor chain uses TRBV2 and TRBJ1-2; 8 central bases correspond to TRBD1. The sequenced sample was unstimulated CD4+ T cells sorted from spleen or lymph node cells, obtained before transplant. For the CDR3, the sequence is CASSRQGTTNYGYTF. The base sequence is TGTGCCAGCAGTAGACAGGGGACGACTAACTATGGCTACACCTTC.